Listed here is a single T cell receptor beta chain. Here immunoSEQ multiplex PCR was the method, and the copy in TCRdb shows in-frame clones only, minus some. The data hold about 56,000 clones, with 82% observed a single time. In germline, CDR1 is SGHKS, CDR2 YYEKEE (reference sequence). The CDR3 consists of 14 residues. V lost 2 bases and J lost 9, with 15 bases in between. The data are from a study of OX40 agonist ivuxolimab in advanced cancers. The input for sequencing was CD4+ or CD8+ T cells sorted from blood, taken in a trial of the OX40 agonist ivuxolimab. V gene TRBV5-5 combines with J gene TRBJ2-1; D not resolved. This receptor was obtained from an adult with an advanced solid tumor such as melanoma, head and neck, liver or kidney cancer. The CDR3 nucleotides read TGTGCCAGCAGCTTATTTTCCGGGTTCACTGAGCAGTTCTTC. Its protein is CASSLFSGFTEQFF.